This record covers a single T cell receptor (beta chain). The sample originates from a study of T cell changes during pregnancy in multiple sclerosis. This CDR3 comprises 16 residues. The germline CDR1 and CDR2 sequences are SGHVS and FQNEAQ. V dropped 2 bases and J dropped 7 bases, with 17 bases sitting between them. Produced via immunoSEQ multiplex PCR; TCRdb's table is partial and in-frame only. The sample contains tens of thousands of clones, more than 75% of which appear only once. The sequence came from a female donor in good health, enrolled as a control in a pregnancy study. This specimen consisted of CD4+ T cells from peripheral blood mononuclear cells, obtained in the second trimester of pregnancy. The V call is TRBV7-8, the J call TRBJ1-4; no definite D call. For the CDR3, the DNA is TGTGCCAGCAGCTTACGGCGCACGGATAGAGGTGAAAAACTGTTTTTT. This codes for CASSLRRTDRGEKLFF. Based on the CDR3 plus reference TRBV7-8 and TRBJ1-4, the full variable domain is GAGVSQSPRYKVAKRGQDVALRCDPISGHVSLFWYQQALGQGPEFLTYFQNEAQLDKSGLPSDRFFAERPEGSVSTLKIQRTQQEDSAVYLCASSLRRTDRGEKLFFGSGTQLSVL.